The clone carrying this T cell receptor beta chain appeared a single time. Its antigen is still unknown. These data come from a study of shared clonotypes between healthy human individuals. The wider study: For every donor, three CD4 naive, three CD4 memory, two CD8 naive and one CD8 memory plates were used.

General observations from the study: Clonotype sharing among donors was thought likely to change with sequencing depth.

The CDR3 runs to 18 residues. Germline V gene lookup returns CDR1 MGHRA and CDR2 YSYEKL. Trimming removed 0 bases at V and 2 bases at J, with 19 bases between. Data came from immunoSEQ multiplex PCR; TCRdb stores just in-frame clones and leaves some out. The data hold 2,500,000 or so clones, with approximately 92% observed a single time. V usage is TRBV4-1 and J usage is TRBJ2-5; D remains unclear. This TCR was recovered from a man younger than 35 in good health. Source material: naive CD4+ T cells sorted from blood. As for subset: CD45RA+ positively selected. The DNA for the CDR3 is TGCGCCAGCAGCCAAGAATTGTTTGGCAAAATAATACAAGAGACCCAGTACTTC. It codes for CASSQELFGKIIQETQYF.